These T cell receptor beta chains were read from a single sample in a study of shared clonotypes between healthy human individuals. Measured with immunoSEQ multiplex PCR; TCRdb has only the in-frame clones, and not every one. This sample yields 450,000 to 500,000 clones, of which around 80% are seen a single time; about 11% belongs to the top ten. The sequenced material came from PBMCs. These receptors were collected from a woman in her thirties or forties in good health. Some clones in this sample may be carry-over from other donors' samples. CDR3s include the opening cysteine and the closing phenylalanine or tryptophan. A D gene is named only where the DNA matches it firmly. Size tells how often a clone was seen (once, few, many) or the class of an expanded clone, and some rows leave it out.

.	TRBJ1-1	.	TRBV5-4	TGTGCCAGCAGCCCTGGGAGAGAACCCAACACTGAAGCTTTCTTT	CASSPGREPNTEAFF
TRBD1	TRBJ2-7	.	TRBV7-2	TGTGCCAGCCATCTACTAAAGGGACAGGGGGCATACGAGCAGTACTTC	CASHLLKGQGAYEQYF
.	TRBJ1-5	.	TRBV10-3	TGTGCCATCAGTGTTGGGGGAAATCAGCCCCAGCATTTT	CAISVGGNQPQHF
TRBD1	TRBJ1-2	.	TRBV19	TGTGCCAGTAGTACCGTGGCAGGGGGAAACTATGGCTACACCTTC	CASSTVAGGNYGYTF
TRBD1	TRBJ1-1	once	TRBV5-6	TGTGCCAGCAGCTCCGGTGGCGGGACAGCTATCGAAAGGCGGCTCTTT	CASSSGGGTAIERRLF
TRBD1	TRBJ2-1	.	TRBV2	TGTGCCAGCAACCCCACAGGGGGCTCCTACAATGAGCAGTTCTTC	CASNPTGGSYNEQFF
TRBD1	TRBJ2-3	.	TRBV5-6	TGTGCCAGCAGCTACCTGACAGGGGACACAGATACGCAGTATTTT	CASSYLTGDTDTQYF
.	TRBJ2-4	.	TRBV4-1	TGCGCCAGCGCTTCGGGGGTAGCGCGAGTGGATGTAGCCAAAAACATTCAGTACTTC	CASASGVARVDVAKNIQYF
.	TRBJ2-7	.	TRBV14	TGTGCCAGCAGCCAAGGCTCTGGCGGATTCTACGAGCAGTACTTC	CASSQGSGGFYEQYF
.	TRBJ2-5	.	TRBV25-1	TGTGCCAGCAGTGAATGGGGACAACAAGAGACCCAGTACTTC	CASSEWGQQETQYF
.	TRBJ2-3	.	TRBV5-1	TGCGCCAGCAGCTTGGGGTCTACAGGGTCCCCTGGGAACACAGATACGCAGTATTTT	CASSLGSTGSPGNTDTQYF
TRBD2	TRBJ2-7	.	TRBV5-1	TGCGCCAGCAGCTTCGGCGGGAGTCAGTGGGAGCAGTACTTC	CASSFGGSQWEQYF
.	TRBJ2-3	.	TRBV11-2	TGTGCCAGCAGCTTAGGGGCGTCCCCGCTCACAGATACGCAGTATTTT	CASSLGASPLTDTQYF
.	TRBJ1-2	.	TRBV6-6	TGTGCCAGCACCAACCCGCTGGGGGGGCCGAGGTCGGGCTACACCTTC	CASTNPLGGPRSGYTF
TRBD2	TRBJ2-1	once	TRBV5-6	TGTGCCAGCAGCCCGCTTAGCGGGAGTTCGGTATACAATGAGCAGTTCTTC	CASSPLSGSSVYNEQFF
.	TRBJ1-1	.	TRBV10-1	TGCGCCAGCAGTGATGGAGGGGCTATGAACACTGAAGCTTTCTTT	CASSDGGAMNTEAFF
TRBD2	TRBJ2-2	.	TRBV7-3	TGTGCCAGCAGCCCGGGAGGCACGAACACCGGGGAGCTGTTTTTT	CASSPGGTNTGELFF
.	TRBJ2-3	once	TRBV13	TGTGCCAGCAGCTTAGTAGATTTAGGGGTGGACACAGATACGCAGTATTTT	CASSLVDLGVDTDTQYF
.	TRBJ2-1	.	TRBV19	TGTGCCAGTAGCGACAGATCCTCCTACAATGAGCAGTTCTTC	CASSDRSSYNEQFF
TRBD2	TRBJ2-1	once	TRBV5-1	TGCGCCAGCAGCGGGACTAGCGGGCTCGAGCAGTTCTTC	CASSGTSGLEQFF
TRBD1	TRBJ2-6	.	TRBV19	TGTGCCAGTAGTATTCGCCTTCCGGGACAGATCTCTGGGGCCAACGTCCTGACTTTC	CASSIRLPGQISGANVLTF
TRBD1	TRBJ2-1	.	TRBV2	TGTGCCAGCAGTGACCCCAGGGGGAATGAGCAGTTCTTC	CASSDPRGNEQFF
.	TRBJ1-1	.	TRBV30	TGTGCCTGGGAGGGAAACGTTAACACTGAAGCTTTCTTT	CAWEGNVNTEAFF
.	TRBJ2-5	.	TRBV7-2	TGTGCCAGCAGCTTAATAGAGGAGACCCAGTACTTC	CASSLIEETQYF